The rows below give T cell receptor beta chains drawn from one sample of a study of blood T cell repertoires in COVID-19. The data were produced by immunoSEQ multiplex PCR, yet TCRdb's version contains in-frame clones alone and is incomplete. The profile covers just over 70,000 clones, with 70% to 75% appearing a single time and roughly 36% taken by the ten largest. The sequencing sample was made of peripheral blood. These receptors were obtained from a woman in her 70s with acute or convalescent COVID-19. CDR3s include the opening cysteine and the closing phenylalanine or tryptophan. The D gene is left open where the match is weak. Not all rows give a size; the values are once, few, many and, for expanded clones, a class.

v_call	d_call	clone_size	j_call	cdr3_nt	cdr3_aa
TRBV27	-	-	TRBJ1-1	TGTGCCAGCAGTTTACAGGTGAACACTGAAGCTTTCTTT	CASSLQVNTEAFF
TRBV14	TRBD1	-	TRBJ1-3	TGTGCCAGCAGAGAACAGGGGGCGTCTGGAAACACCATATATTTT	CASREQGASGNTIYF
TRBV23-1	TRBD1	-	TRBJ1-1	TGCGCCAGCAATGACCCAGGGGGAGTGACTGAAGCTTTCTTT	CASNDPGGVTEAFF
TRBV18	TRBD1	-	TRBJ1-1	TGTGCCAGCTCGTCTATAGCAGGGGGCCCGCCGGGCACTGAAGCTTTCTTT	CASSSIAGGPPGTEAFF
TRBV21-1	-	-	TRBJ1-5	TGTGCCAGCAGCAAACACGATAGACAGCCCCAGCATTTT	CASSKHDRQPQHF
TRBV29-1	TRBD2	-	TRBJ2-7	TGCAGCGTTGTTTCCAGCAGCGGGGACTACGAGCAGTACTTC	CSVVSSSGDYEQYF
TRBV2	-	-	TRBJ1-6	TGTGCCAGCAGTACCGGGCCTAGAGGGGGATCACCCCTCCACTTT	CASSTGPRGGSPLHF
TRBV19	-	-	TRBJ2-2	TGTGCCAGTAGTCGCTCGGAGACCGGGGAGCTGTTTTTT	CASSRSETGELFF
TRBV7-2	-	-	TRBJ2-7	TGTGCCAGCAGCTTAGGTTTGGGGCGGAGCTCCTACGAGCAGTACTTC	CASSLGLGRSSYEQYF
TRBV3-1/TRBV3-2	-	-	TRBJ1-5	TGTGCCAGCAGCCAAGGCAGGGCAAGCAATCAGCCCCAGCATTTT	CASSQGRASNQPQHF
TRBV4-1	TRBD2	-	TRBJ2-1	TGCGCCAGCAGCCAAGGGCTAGCGGACTACAATGAGCAGTTCTTC	CASSQGLADYNEQFF
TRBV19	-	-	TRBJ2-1	TGTGCCAGTAGTAATGAGGGCGTATACAATGAGCAGTTCTTC	CASSNEGVYNEQFF
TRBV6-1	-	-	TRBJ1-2	TGTGCCAGCAGTGAAACGATCGGGGACTTCTATGGCTACACCTTC	CASSETIGDFYGYTF
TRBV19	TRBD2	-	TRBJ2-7	TGTGCCAGTAGTATAGGTCCTAGCGGGAGCTACGAGCAGTACTTC	CASSIGPSGSYEQYF
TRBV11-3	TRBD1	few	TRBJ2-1	TGTGCCAGTTCAGGGGGGACAGGGGGCAATGAGCAGTTCTTC	CASSGGTGGNEQFF
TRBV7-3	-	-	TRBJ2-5	TGTGCCAGCAGCCCCCACGGTCAAGAGACCCAGTACTTC	CASSPHGQETQYF
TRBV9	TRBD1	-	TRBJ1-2	TGTGCCAGCAGCGTAGCCCCTACAGGGGGGAATTCTAACTATGGCTACACCTTC	CASSVAPTGGNSNYGYTF
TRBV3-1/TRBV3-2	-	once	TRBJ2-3	TGTGCCAGCAGCCAAGATCCAATAACGGGGAATACGCAGTATTTT	CASSQDPITGNTQYF
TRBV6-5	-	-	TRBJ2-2	TGTGCCAGCAGTTACCCACAGGGACCGGGCACCGGGGAGCTGTTTTTT	CASSYPQGPGTGELFF
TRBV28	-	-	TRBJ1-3	TGTGCCAGCAGTTCCCCCCTGTCCAGGGAAGCTGGAAACACCATATATTTT	CASSSPLSREAGNTIYF
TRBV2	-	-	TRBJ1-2	TGTGCCAGCAGACAGGGTTGGGACACCTTC	CASRQGWDTF
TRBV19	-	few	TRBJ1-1	TGTGCCACCCGGGACACTTATGGTGAAGCTTTCTTT	CATRDTYGEAFF
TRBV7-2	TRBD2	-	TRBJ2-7	TGTGCCAGCAGCTTCACTAGCGACAAATACGAGCAGTACTTC	CASSFTSDKYEQYF
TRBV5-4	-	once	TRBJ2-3	TGTGCCAGCAGCTTGGGAGAGATTCACAGGGCCAGGACAGATACGCAGTATTTT	CASSLGEIHRARTDTQYF
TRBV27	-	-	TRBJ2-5	TGTGCCAGCAGTTTATCTGGGGCCCAAGAGACCCAGTACTTC	CASSLSGAQETQYF
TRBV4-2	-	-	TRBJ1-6	TGTGCCAGCAGCCTCTCGGCGGGGGAAGATTCACCCCTCCACTTT	CASSLSAGEDSPLHF
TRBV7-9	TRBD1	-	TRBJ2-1	TGTGCCAGCAGCCACTCCAACCGGACAGGGGCGGGTGAGCAGTTCTTC	CASSHSNRTGAGEQFF
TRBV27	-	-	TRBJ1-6	TGTGCCAGCAGTTTGGGCGGGTGGAATTCACCCCTCCACTTT	CASSLGGWNSPLHF
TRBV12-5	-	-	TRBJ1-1	TGTGCTAGTGGTTTCAACTTGAACACTGAAGCTTTCTTT	CASGFNLNTEAFF
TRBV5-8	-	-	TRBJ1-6	TGTGCCAGCAGCCCCTCTAGGTTGGGAGCCTATTCACCCCTCCACTTT	CASSPSRLGAYSPLHF
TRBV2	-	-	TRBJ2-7	TGTGCCAGCAGTGAAGAGGGCAGGGCACTCTACGAGCAGTACTTC	CASSEEGRALYEQYF
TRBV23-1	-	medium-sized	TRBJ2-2	TGCGCCAGCAGTCAAAGGTCTTCGGGGGGCTGTTCCACCGGGGAGCTGTTTTTT	CASSQRSSGGCSTGELFF
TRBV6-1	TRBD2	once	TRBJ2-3	TGTGCCAGCAGTGAAGCGGCCAGCGGGGGGGCGGGTACGCAGTATTTT	CASSEAASGGAGTQYF
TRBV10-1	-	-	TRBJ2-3	TGCGCCAGCAGTCAACGGGGGAACACAGATACGCAGTATTTT	CASSQRGNTDTQYF
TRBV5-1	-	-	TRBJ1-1	TGCGCCAGCAGCTTGCTAATCGCGGGTACTGAAGCTTTCTTT	CASSLLIAGTEAFF
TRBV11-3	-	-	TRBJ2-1	TGTGCCAGCAGCTTATACTCCGGTAACACAAATACGGGCAATGAGCAGTTCTTC	CASSLYSGNTNTGNEQFF
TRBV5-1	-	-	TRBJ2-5	TGCGCCAGCAGCTTGGGAGCCCGTCAAGAGACCCAGTACTTC	CASSLGARQETQYF
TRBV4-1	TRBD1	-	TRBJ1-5	TGCGCCAGCAGCACCCGACAGGGGGCTCAGCCCCAGCATTTT	CASSTRQGAQPQHF
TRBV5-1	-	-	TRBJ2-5	TGCGCCAGCAGCTTCTTAGAGACCCAGTACTTC	CASSFLETQYF
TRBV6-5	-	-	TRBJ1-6	TGTGCCAGCAGTTACTCGGGAGGCAGCTCTAATTCACCCCTCCACTTT	CASSYSGGSSNSPLHF
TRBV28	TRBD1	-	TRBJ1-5	TGTGCCAGCAGTTTACCAGGGGGTTTGAGCAATCAGCCCCAGCATTTT	CASSLPGGLSNQPQHF
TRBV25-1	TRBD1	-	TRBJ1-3	TGTGCCAGCAGTGAGGCTCTCCGGACAGGGACCGCTGGAAACACCATATATTTT	CASSEALRTGTAGNTIYF
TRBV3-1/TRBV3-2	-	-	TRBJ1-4	TGTGCCAGCAGCCCCCCGACAGGATTTAATGAAAAACTGTTTTTT	CASSPPTGFNEKLFF
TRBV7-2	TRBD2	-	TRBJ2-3	TGTGCCAGCACAAACGGAGCGGGAGTGGCAGATACGCAGTATTTT	CASTNGAGVADTQYF
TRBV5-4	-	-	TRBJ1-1	TGTGCCAGCAGCAAAACACCCATGAACACTGAAGCTTTCTTT	CASSKTPMNTEAFF
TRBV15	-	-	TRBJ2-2	TGTGCCACCAGCAGGGGAGGTGGGGCCGCCGGGGAGCTGTTTTTT	CATSRGGGAAGELFF
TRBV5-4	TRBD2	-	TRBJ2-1	TGTGCCAGCAGCCAAATCGGGGCTAGCGGGGATTCTCAGTTCTTC	CASSQIGASGDSQFF
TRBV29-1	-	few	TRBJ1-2	TGCAGCGTAACAGCTGATAACTATGGCTACACCTTC	CSVTADNYGYTF
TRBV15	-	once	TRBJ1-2	TGTGCCACCAGCAGAGTCAGTTATGGCTACACCTTC	CATSRVSYGYTF
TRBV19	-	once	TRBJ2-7	TGTGCCAGTAGTATAGGGCCCGGGATTATTTACGAGCAGTACTTC	CASSIGPGIIYEQYF
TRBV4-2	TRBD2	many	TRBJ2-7	TGTGCCAGCAGCCCCGGACTAGCGGGAGGTTTCGGTGAGCAGTACTTC	CASSPGLAGGFGEQYF
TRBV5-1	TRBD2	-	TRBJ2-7	TGCGCCAGCAGCCCCGGGACTAGCCGGACCTACGAGCAGTACTTC	CASSPGTSRTYEQYF
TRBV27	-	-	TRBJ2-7	TGTGCCAGCAAGACCGGGTTATACGAGCAGTACTTC	CASKTGLYEQYF
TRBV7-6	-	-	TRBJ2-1	TGTGCCAGCAGCTTCGACAGAAACTCCTACAATGAGCAGTTCTTC	CASSFDRNSYNEQFF
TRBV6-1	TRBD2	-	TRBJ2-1	TGTGCCAGCAGTGAGGCAGGGACTAGAGCGGATGAGCAGTTCTTC	CASSEAGTRADEQFF